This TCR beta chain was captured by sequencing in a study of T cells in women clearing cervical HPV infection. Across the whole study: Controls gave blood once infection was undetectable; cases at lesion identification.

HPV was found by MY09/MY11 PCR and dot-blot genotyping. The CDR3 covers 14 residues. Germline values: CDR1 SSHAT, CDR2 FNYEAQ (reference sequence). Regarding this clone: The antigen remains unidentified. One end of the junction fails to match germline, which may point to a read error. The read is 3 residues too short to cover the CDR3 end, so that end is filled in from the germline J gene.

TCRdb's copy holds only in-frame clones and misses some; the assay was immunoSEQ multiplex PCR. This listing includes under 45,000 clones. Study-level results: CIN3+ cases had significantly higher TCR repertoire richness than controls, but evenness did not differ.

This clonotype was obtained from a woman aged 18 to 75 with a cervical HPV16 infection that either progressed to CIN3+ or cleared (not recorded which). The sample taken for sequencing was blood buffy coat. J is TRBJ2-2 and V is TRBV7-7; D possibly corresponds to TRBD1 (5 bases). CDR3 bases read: TGTGCTAGCAGCTTAGTAAGGGGAACCGGGGAG. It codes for CASSLVRGTGE. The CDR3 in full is CASSLVRGTGELFF.